Listed here is a single T cell receptor (beta chain). No antigen is known for it. The data belong to a study of cytomegalovirus exposure and HLA in healthy donors. Study-wide findings and caveats: In the analysis, some V segments, TRBV6-2 and TRBV6-3 included, were excluded as indistinguishable. DRB1 showed the most TCR associations and HLA-C the fewest in a later analysis, as rates varied by HLA locus.

This PCR relied on a set of 60 Vbeta primers and 13 Jbeta primers. Profiled with immunoSEQ multiplex PCR; TCRdb holds only in-frame clones, not every one. Among some 200,000 clones listed, 82% were seen once. Per germline, CDR1 SGHAT and CDR2 FQDESV (reference sequence). This CDR3 has 12 amino acids. With 6 bases clipped from V and 5 bases from J, the junction kept 4 bases outside the gene matches. The gene calls are TRBV11-1 and TRBJ2-7, with TRBD1 identical over 7 bases. Sequencing used PBMCs. This TCR was sampled from a woman aged 40 to 55 in good health and CMV-seronegative. As DNA, the CDR3 is TGTGCCAGCAGACATGGGACAGACGAGCAGTACTTC. Translation gives CASRHGTDEQYF. Using reference TRBV11-1 and TRBJ2-7 for the parts outside the CDR3, the full variable domain is EAEVAQSPRYKITEKSQAVAFWCDPISGHATLYWYRQILGQGPELLVQFQDESVVDDSQLPKDRFSAERLKGVDSTLKIQPAELGDSAMYLCASRHGTDEQYFGPGTRLTVT.